The T cell receptor beta chain under discussion was sequenced for a study of shared clonotypes between healthy human individuals. Note on this clone: Its matching antigen is unknown. Other DNA sequences from this sample encode an identical CDR3 as well.

The assay was run at deep level. The assay was immunoSEQ multiplex PCR, and TCRdb's table has in-frame clones only and misses some. The sample shows roughly 2,500,000 clones, approximately 93% of them seen only once. V gave up 0 bases and J gave up 4 bases; unmatched junction bases: 2. CDR1 and CDR2 from the germline V gene are MNHEY and SVGAGI. The CDR3 consists of 15 residues. General study findings and limits: Across subsets, estimated richness was generally greater for naive than for memory populations.

The donors were all Caucasian adults (living in Nashville, Tennessee). The sequence was obtained from a man aged 18 to 29 in good health. Some clones in this sample may be carry-over from other donors' samples. The chain combines TRBV6-5 with TRBJ2-7; 11 bases are shared with TRBD1. The source material was naive CD4+ T cells from PBMCs. Subset in this sample: CD45RA+ positively selected. CDR3 amino acids: CASSYSGTGGYEQYF. In DNA, the CDR3 is TGTGCCAGCAGTTACTCTGGGACAGGGGGTTACGAGCAGTACTTC.